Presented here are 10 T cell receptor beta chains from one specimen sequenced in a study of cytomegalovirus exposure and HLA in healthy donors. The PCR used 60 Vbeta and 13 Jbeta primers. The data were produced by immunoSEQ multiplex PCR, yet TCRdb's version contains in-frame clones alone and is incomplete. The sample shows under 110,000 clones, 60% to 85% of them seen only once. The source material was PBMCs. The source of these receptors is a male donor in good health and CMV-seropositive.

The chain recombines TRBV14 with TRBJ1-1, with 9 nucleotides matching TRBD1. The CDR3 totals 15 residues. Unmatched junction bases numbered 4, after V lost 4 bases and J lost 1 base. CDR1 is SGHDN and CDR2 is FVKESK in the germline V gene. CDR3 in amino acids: CASSLGQGRNTEAFF. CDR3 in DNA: TGTGCCAGCAGCCTCGGACAGGGGCGGAACACTGAAGCTTTCTTT. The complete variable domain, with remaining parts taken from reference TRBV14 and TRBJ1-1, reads EAGVTQFPSHSVIEKGQTVTLRCDPISGHDNLYWYRRVMGKEIKFLLHFVKESKQDESGMPNNRFLAERTGGTYSTLKVQPAELEDSGVYFCASSLGQGRNTEAFFGQGTRLTVV.

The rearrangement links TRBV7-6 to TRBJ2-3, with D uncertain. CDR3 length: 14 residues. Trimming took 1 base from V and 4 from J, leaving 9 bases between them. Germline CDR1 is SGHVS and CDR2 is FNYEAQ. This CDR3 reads CASSLGSPADTQYF. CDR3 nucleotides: TGTGCCAGCAGCTTAGGTTCCCCTGCAGATACGCAGTATTTT.

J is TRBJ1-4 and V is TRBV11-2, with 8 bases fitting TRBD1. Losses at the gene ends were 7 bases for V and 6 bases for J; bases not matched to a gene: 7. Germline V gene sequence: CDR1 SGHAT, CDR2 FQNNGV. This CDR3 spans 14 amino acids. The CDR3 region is CASTPGTGDEKLFF. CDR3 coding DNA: TGTGCCAGCACACCCGGGACAGGCGATGAAAAACTGTTTTTT.

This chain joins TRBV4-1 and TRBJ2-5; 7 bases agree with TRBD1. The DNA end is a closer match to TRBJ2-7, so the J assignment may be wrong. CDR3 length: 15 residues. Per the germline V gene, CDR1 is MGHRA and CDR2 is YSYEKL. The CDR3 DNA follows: TGCGCCAGCAGCCAACAGACCAACAGGGGCGGCGAGCAGTACTTC. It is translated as CASSQQTNRGGEQYF.

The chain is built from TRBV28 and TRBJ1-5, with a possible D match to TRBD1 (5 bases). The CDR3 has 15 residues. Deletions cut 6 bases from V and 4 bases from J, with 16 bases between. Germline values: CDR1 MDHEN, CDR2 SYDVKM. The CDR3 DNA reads TGTGCCAGCAGAGGATATACAGGTACGAATCAGCCCCAGCATTTT. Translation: CASRGYTGTNQPQHF.

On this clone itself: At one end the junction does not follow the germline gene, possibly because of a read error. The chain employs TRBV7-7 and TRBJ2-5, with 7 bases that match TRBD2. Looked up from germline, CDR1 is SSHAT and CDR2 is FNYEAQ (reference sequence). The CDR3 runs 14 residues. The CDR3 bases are TGTGCTAGCAGCCCGACTAGCCAAAGCGTGACCCAGTACTTC. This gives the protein CASSPTSQSVTQYF.

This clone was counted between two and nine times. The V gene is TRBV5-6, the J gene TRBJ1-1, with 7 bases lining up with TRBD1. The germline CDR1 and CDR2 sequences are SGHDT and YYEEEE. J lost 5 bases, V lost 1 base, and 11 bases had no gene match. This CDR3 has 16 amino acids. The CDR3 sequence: CASSLLVTGRRTEAFF. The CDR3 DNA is TGTGCCAGCAGCTTGTTGGTGACAGGGAGGCGAACTGAAGCTTTCTTT.

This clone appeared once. The CDR3 spells CASSLQDRALSEQYF. CDR3 coding DNA: TGCGCCAGCAGCTTACAGGACAGGGCTCTTAGCGAGCAGTACTTC. J is TRBJ2-7 and V is TRBV5-1, with TRBD1 matching 8 bases. There are 15 residues in the CDR3. V dropped 2 bases and J dropped 6; count of bases not matched to a gene: 10. CDR1 and CDR2 (germline): SGHRS, YFSETQ.

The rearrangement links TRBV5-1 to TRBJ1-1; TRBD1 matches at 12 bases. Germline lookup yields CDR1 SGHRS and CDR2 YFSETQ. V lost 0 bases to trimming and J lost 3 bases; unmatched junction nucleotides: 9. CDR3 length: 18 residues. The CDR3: CASSLAGGTGGMHTEAFF. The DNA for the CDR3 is TGCGCCAGCAGCTTGGCCGGGGGGACAGGGGGCATGCACACTGAAGCTTTCTTT.

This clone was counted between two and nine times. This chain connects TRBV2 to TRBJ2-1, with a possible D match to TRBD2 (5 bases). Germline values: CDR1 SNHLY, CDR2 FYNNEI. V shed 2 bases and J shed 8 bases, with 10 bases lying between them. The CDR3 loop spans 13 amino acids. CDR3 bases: TGTGCCAGCAGTGAAACCCTAGCCGATGAGCAGTTCTTC. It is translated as CASSETLADEQFF.